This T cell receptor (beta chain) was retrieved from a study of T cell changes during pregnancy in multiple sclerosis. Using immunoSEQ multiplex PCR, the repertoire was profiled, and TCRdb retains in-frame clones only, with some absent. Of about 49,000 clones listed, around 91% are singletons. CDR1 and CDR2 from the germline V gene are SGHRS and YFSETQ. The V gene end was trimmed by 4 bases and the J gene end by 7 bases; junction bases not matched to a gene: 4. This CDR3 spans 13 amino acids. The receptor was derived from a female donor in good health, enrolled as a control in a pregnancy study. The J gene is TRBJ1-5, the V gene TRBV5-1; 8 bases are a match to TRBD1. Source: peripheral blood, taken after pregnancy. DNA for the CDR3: TGCGCCAGCAGCAAGACAGGGGACCAGCCCCAGCATTTT. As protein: CASSKTGDQPQHF.